The sequence of this TCR beta chain was determined in a study of blood T cell repertoires in COVID-19. Study context: Samples representing acute and convalescent COVID-19 were sourced from the United States, Italy and Spain.

Trimming cost V 6 bases and J 6 bases; bases outside gene matches: 10. The germline CDR1 and CDR2 sequences are SNHLY and FYNNEI. The CDR3 extends over 14 amino acids. Per the original methods: For nucleated cells, counts were estimated from reference gene primer amplification. The protocol was immunoSEQ multiplex PCR, while the TCRdb copy is restricted to in-frame clones and leaves out a portion. The DNA gave D and trimming, while V, J and clone size come from that table. The sample has 150,000 or so clones, about 80% seen once. The origin of this receptor is a woman in her sixties with acute or convalescent COVID-19. The chain employs TRBV2 and TRBJ2-7; 8 nucleotides agree with TRBD2. Sequencing was carried out using peripheral blood. CDR3 nucleotide sequence: TGTGCCAGCAGGAATCCGGGGGGGCCCCCCGAGCAGTACTTC. Translating it yields CASRNPGGPPEQYF. Drawing the rest from reference TRBV2 and TRBJ2-7, the complete variable domain is EPEVTQTPSHQVTQMGQEVILRCVPISNHLYFYWYRQILGQKVEFLVSFYNNEISEKSEIFDDQFSVERPDGSNFTLKIRSTKLEDSAMYFCASRNPGGPPEQYFGPGTRLTVT.